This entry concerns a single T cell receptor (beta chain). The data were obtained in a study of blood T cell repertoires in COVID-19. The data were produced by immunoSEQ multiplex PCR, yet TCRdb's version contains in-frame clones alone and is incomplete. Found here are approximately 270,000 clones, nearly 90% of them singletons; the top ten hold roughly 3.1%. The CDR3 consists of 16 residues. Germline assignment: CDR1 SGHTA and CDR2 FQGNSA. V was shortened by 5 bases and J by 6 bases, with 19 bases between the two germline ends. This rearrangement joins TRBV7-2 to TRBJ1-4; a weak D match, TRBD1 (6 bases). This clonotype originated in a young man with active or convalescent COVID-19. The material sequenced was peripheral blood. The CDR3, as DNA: TGTGCCAGCAGCCCTGGGACATCTCCCCGGGATGAAAAACTGTTTTTT. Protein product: CASSPGTSPRDEKLFF.